The 16 T cell receptor beta chains listed next were all sequenced from one sample in a study of blood T cell repertoires in COVID-19. The repertoire was sequenced with immunoSEQ multiplex PCR; TCRdb's copy has only in-frame clones and lacks some. The sample lists over 150,000 clones, approximately 80% occurring once. Material: peripheral blood. The receptors stem from a woman aged 55-70 years with COVID-19, enrolled during active disease.

The chain joins TRBV19 to TRBJ1-5, with 9 nucleotides matching TRBD1. The CDR3 length is 17 residues. The ends lost 9 bases at V and 2 bases at J; junction bases unmatched: 14. Germline loops: CDR1 LNHDA, CDR2 SQIVND (reference sequence). In nucleotides, the CDR3 is TGTGCCAGCTCGAGGACAGGGGTAAAAGTTGGCAATCAGCCCCAGCATTTT. As protein: CASSRTGVKVGNQPQHF.

The chain employs TRBV4-1 and TRBJ2-7; tentative D call: TRBD2 (5 bases). CDR1 and CDR2 from the germline V gene are MGHRA and YSYEKL. Trimming pared 4 bases from V and 7 bases from J, leaving 11 bases between. The CDR3 loop spans 12 amino acids. The CDR3 protein is CASSLSPGEQYF. The CDR3 DNA reads as TGCGCCAGCAGCCTGTCGCCGGGGGAGCAGTACTTC.

This chain uses TRBV6-5 with TRBJ1-1; D gene ambiguous. This CDR3 comprises 14 residues. V lost 6 bases and J 2 bases, leaving 13 bases between the germline ends. CDR1 MNHEY and CDR2 SVGAGI come from the germline V gene. The CDR3 spells CASRSLRPNTEAFF. The CDR3 DNA sequence: TGTGCCAGCAGGTCACTCAGGCCCAACACTGAAGCTTTCTTT.

The chain uses TRBV3-1 (or the pseudogene TRBV3-2) and TRBJ2-3, with 8 bases that match TRBD1. Germline assignment: CDR1 LGHDT and CDR2 YNNKEL (reference sequence). J was trimmed by 5 bases and V by 4 bases; bases with no gene match: 14. The CDR3 consists of 17 residues. The CDR3 DNA sequence: TGTGCCAGCAGCCCTCGGACAGGGCAACTAGGAGGAGATACGCAGTATTTT. Amino acid sequence: CASSPRTGQLGGDTQYF.

The chain has TRBV3-1 (or the pseudogene TRBV3-2) and TRBJ2-7; 7 nucleotides match TRBD2. Trimming cost V 0 bases and J 12 bases; bases outside gene matches: 8. CDR3 length: 13 amino acids. Germline CDR1 reads LGHDT; CDR2 reads YNNKEL (reference sequence). This chain's CDR3 is CASSQDQELAPYF. Here the CDR3 DNA reads TGTGCCAGCAGCCAAGATCAGGAACTAGCGCCGTACTTC.

The genes are TRBV24-1 and TRBJ1-1; D uncertain. Deletions cut 6 bases from V and 1 base from J, with 8 bases between. The CDR3 spans 13 residues. The germline V gene has CDR1 KGHDR and CDR2 SFDVKD. CDR3 sequence: CATSLGPNTEAFF. CDR3 DNA sequence: TGTGCCACCAGTTTGGGCCCGAACACTGAAGCTTTCTTT.

The chain has TRBV10-1 and TRBJ1-5; maybe TRBD1 (5 bases). Germline V gene data show CDR1 as WNHNN and CDR2 as SYGVQD (reference sequence). CDR3 size: 13 residues. V was cut by 6 bases and J by 4 bases, with 10 bases left in between. The CDR3 sequence: CASSQGLNQPQHF. CDR3 DNA sequence: TGCGCCAGCAGCCAGGGACTTAATCAGCCCCAGCATTTT.

The chain is built from TRBV7-9 and TRBJ2-6, with D maybe TRBD1 (5 bases). V was cut by 8 bases and J by 0 bases, with 11 bases left in between. CDR3 length equals 15 residues. In germline, CDR1 is SEHNR, CDR2 FQNEAQ (reference sequence). This chain's CDR3 is CASGPTGSGANVLTF. The CDR3 DNA sequence: TGTGCCAGCGGACCAACAGGCTCTGGGGCCAACGTCCTGACTTTC.

In the case of this clone: The junction departs from the called germline gene at one end, perhaps through a read error. The chain recombines TRBV3-1 (or the pseudogene TRBV3-2) with TRBJ1-1, with D uncertain. This CDR3 is built from 14 residues. Germline assignment: CDR1 LGHDT and CDR2 YNNKEL (reference sequence). In DNA form, the CDR3 reads TGTACCAGCAGCACCACAACGCTGAACACTGAAGCTTTCTTT. This sequence encodes CTSSTTTLNTEAFF.

The rearrangement uses TRBV6-5 and TRBJ2-4, with a weak D call TRBD1 (6 bases). The CDR3 loop spans 14 amino acids. V was pared by 5 bases and J by 2 bases, with 10 bases between. Germline V gene sequence: CDR1 MNHEY, CDR2 SVGAGI. The CDR3 DNA follows: TGTGCCAGCAGTAGGGACATTTCCAAAAACATTCAGTACTTC. This gives the protein CASSRDISKNIQYF.

The J gene is TRBJ1-1, the V gene TRBV19, with a tentative D call TRBD1 (6 bases). Germline V lookup: CDR1 LNHDA, CDR2 SQIVND (reference sequence). V dropped 6 bases and J dropped 0 bases, with 17 bases sitting between them. The CDR3 is 16 amino acids. The CDR3 nucleotides are TGTGCCAGTAGGGGAACAGGGAAAGGGGTGAACACTGAAGCTTTCTTT. It yields the protein CASRGTGKGVNTEAFF.

CDR3 nucleotides: TGTGCCAGCTACCTTACAGGGGGTCGTGGCTACACCTTC. It codes for CASYLTGGRGYTF. The chain joins TRBV19 to TRBJ1-2, with 8 bases identical to TRBD1. Germline V CDR1 and CDR2: LNHDA, SQIVND (reference sequence). The J segment lost 7 bases and the V segment lost 9 bases, leaving 10 bases of the junction unmatched. This CDR3 region has 13 residues.

V usage is TRBV19 and J usage is TRBJ1-6; TRBD1 agrees at 7 bases. This CDR3 comprises 17 residues. Per the germline V gene, CDR1 is LNHDA and CDR2 is SQIVND (reference sequence). The ends lost 6 bases at V and 9 bases at J; junction bases unmatched: 17. CDR3 region: CASSLALPGQNFSPLHF. The CDR3 nucleotides read TGTGCCAGTAGCCTAGCCCTACCGGGACAGAATTTTTCACCCCTCCACTTT. The complete variable domain, with remaining parts taken from reference TRBV19 and TRBJ1-6, reads DGGITQSPKYLFRKEGQNVTLSCEQNLNHDAMYWYRQDPGQGLRLIYYSQIVNDFQKGDIAEGYSVSREKKESFPLTVTSAQKNPTAFYLCASSLALPGQNFSPLHFGNGTRLTVT.

V usage is TRBV5-6 and J usage is TRBJ2-1, with D perhaps matching TRBD2 (6 bases). V lost 6 bases, J lost 0 bases, and 16 bases lay in between. This CDR3 comprises 16 residues. The germline CDR1 and CDR2 sequences are SGHDT and YYEEEE. For the CDR3, the DNA is TGTGCCAGCACCTCGGGAGTCCATAGCTCCTACAATGAGCAGTTCTTC. The encoded protein is CASTSGVHSSYNEQFF.

CDR3 sequence (DNA): TGTGCCGTTAACCAAGGGGGATACGGCGGCTACACCTTC. It is translated as CAVNQGGYGGYTF. This chain connects TRBV6-5 to TRBJ1-2; possible D gene TRBD1, 6 bases. V was shortened by 11 bases and J by 8 bases, with 21 bases between the two germline ends. CDR3 length: 13 amino acids. Germline V CDR1 and CDR2: MNHEY, SVGAGI.

This rearrangement joins TRBV24-1 to TRBJ1-6; 10 bases match TRBD1. The J segment lost 8 bases and the V segment lost 9 bases, leaving 3 bases of the junction unmatched. Germline V CDR1 and CDR2: KGHDR, SFDVKD. The CDR3 runs 13 residues. The CDR3 DNA reads TGTGCCACCCAGGACAGGGGGGATTCACCCCTCCACTTT. This codes for CATQDRGDSPLHF.